Presented here are 25 T cell receptor beta chains from one specimen sequenced in a study of cytomegalovirus exposure and HLA in healthy donors. The primer mix had 60 Vbeta and 13 Jbeta primers. Measured with immunoSEQ multiplex PCR; TCRdb has only the in-frame clones, and not every one. The sample includes some 200,000 clones, roughly 85% of them seen just once. The sample taken for sequencing was PBMCs. The receptors here all came from a man younger than 35 in good health and CMV-seronegative.

The chain recombines TRBV30 with TRBJ2-5; tentative D call: TRBD1 (6 bases). The end of the DNA aligns better with TRBJ2-7, so the J call may be wrong. This CDR3 is 19 amino acids long. CDR1 and CDR2 from the germline V gene are GTSNPN and SVGIG (reference sequence). The CDR3 coding sequence is TGTGCCTGGAGTGATACCGGGACACCCACCTCCCAGAGCTCCTACGAGCAGTACTTC. This codes for CAWSDTGTPTSQSSYEQYF.

V is TRBV7-2 and J is TRBJ2-7; D uncertain. Trimming shortened V by 2 bases and J by 2 bases, and 4 bases separated the two germline ends. The CDR3 runs 12 residues. Germline assignment: CDR1 SGHTA and CDR2 FQGNSA. CDR3 in amino acids: CASSLPAYEQYF. CDR3 in DNA: TGTGCCAGCAGCTTACCAGCCTACGAGCAGTACTTC.

V is TRBV7-8 and J is TRBJ1-1; 7 bases align to TRBD1. V lost 5 bases, J lost 5 bases, and 8 bases stayed unmatched. Germline lookup yields CDR1 SGHVS and CDR2 FQNEAQ. The CDR3 consists of 14 residues. CDR3 DNA sequence: TGTGCCAGCAGCGAGGTGACAGGGAGAACTGAAGCTTTCTTT. Amino acid sequence: CASSEVTGRTEAFF.

The rearrangement uses TRBV6-1 and TRBJ2-6, with D perhaps matching TRBD1 (5 bases). CDR1 and CDR2 from the germline V gene are MNHNS and SASEGT. This CDR3 comprises 14 residues. The ends were cut back, 11 bases at V and 3 bases at J, with 14 bases in the middle. Here the CDR3 reads CASSGFGGANVLTF. CDR3 bases: TGTGCCTCATCAGGGTTCGGTGGGGCCAACGTCCTGACTTTC.

V gene TRBV18 combines with J gene TRBJ2-3; the match to TRBD2 covers 7 bases. V shed 5 bases, J shed 6 bases, and the junction held 14 bases outside the gene matches. CDR1 and CDR2 from the germline V gene are KGHSH and LQKENI. The CDR3 consists of 16 residues. DNA of the CDR3: TGTGCCAGCTCAAACAGACTAGCCGCGCCGGGGGATACGCAGTATTTT. It codes for CASSNRLAAPGDTQYF.

This clone turned up a few times. This rearrangement joins TRBV19 to TRBJ2-1; TRBD2 matches 7 bases. Trimming cost V 3 bases and J 3 bases; bases outside gene matches: 11. The CDR3 is 17 amino acids. Germline V CDR1 and CDR2: LNHDA, SQIVND (reference sequence). CDR3 coding DNA: TGTGCCAGTAGTATCTCCAGAGCGGGACTGCACTACAATGAGCAGTTCTTC. It is translated as CASSISRAGLHYNEQFF.

The chain couples TRBV30 to TRBJ2-1; D gene ambiguous. There are 11 residues in the CDR3. CDR1 is GTSNPN, CDR2 SVGIG, per germline (reference sequence). V dropped 6 bases and J dropped 1 base, with 4 bases sitting between them. CDR3 loop: CACQSYNEQFF. Here the CDR3 DNA reads TGTGCCTGCCAATCCTACAATGAGCAGTTCTTC.

The chain combines TRBV7-2 with TRBJ1-2, with 8 bases matching TRBD1. CDR3 length: 15 residues. Germline loops: CDR1 SGHTA, CDR2 FQGNSA. Trimming at V came to 5 bases and at J to 2 bases, leaving 7 bases not matched to a gene. The CDR3 region is CASSAGGGWNYGYTF. CDR3 in DNA: TGTGCCAGCAGCGCAGGGGGCGGATGGAACTATGGCTACACCTTC. Full variable domain (missing parts from reference TRBV7-2 and TRBJ1-2): GAGVSQSPSNKVTEKGKDVELRCDPISGHTALYWYRQSLGQGLEFLIYFQGNSAPDKSGLPSDRFSAERTGGSVSTLTIQRTQQEDSAVYLCASSAGGGWNYGYTFGSGTRLTVV.

The chain is built from TRBV9 and TRBJ1-2, with TRBD1 matching 7 bases. Germline trimming cut 3 bases from V and 5 bases from J; bases unmatched to any gene: 10. The CDR3 loop spans 15 amino acids. CDR1 SGDLS and CDR2 YYNGEE come from the germline V gene. The CDR3 spells CASSEGAGQPYGYTF. The CDR3 DNA reads as TGTGCCAGCAGCGAAGGGGCGGGACAGCCGTATGGCTACACCTTC. The full variable domain, in which reference TRBV9 and TRBJ1-2 provide the parts outside the CDR3, is DSGVTQTPKHLITATGQRVTLRCSPRSGDLSVYWYQQSLDQGLQFLIQYYNGEERAKGNILERFSAQQFPDLHSELNLSSLELGDSALYFCASSEGAGQPYGYTFGSGTRLTVV.

This rearrangement joins TRBV7-9 to TRBJ1-5, with D perhaps TRBD1 (5 bases). CDR1 SEHNR and CDR2 FQNEAQ come from the germline V gene (reference sequence). The CDR3 spans 13 residues. V was trimmed by 4 bases and J by 5 bases, leaving 9 bases between them. The CDR3 loop is CASSSTGDQPQHF. The CDR3 DNA reads TGTGCCAGCAGCTCAACGGGGGATCAGCCCCAGCATTTT.

The chain carries TRBV27 and TRBJ1-6; TRBD1 is a possible D gene (5 bases). There are 16 residues in the CDR3. From germline, CDR1 is MNHEY and CDR2 SMNVEV (reference sequence). Trimming left V 5 bases short and J 5 bases short, with 16 bases between. Here the CDR3 reads CASSARTLTDNSPLHF. The CDR3 nucleotides are TGTGCCAGCAGTGCCCGTACGTTGACAGATAATTCACCCCTCCACTTT.

The chain links TRBV9 to TRBJ2-3; 9 bases match TRBD1. CDR1 and CDR2 (germline): SGDLS, YYNGEE. CDR3 length: 16 residues. Germline trimming cut 0 bases from V and 5 bases from J; bases unmatched to any gene: 7. In DNA, the CDR3 is TGTGCCAGCAGCGTAGGGGGGACAGGGCCTGGAGATACGCAGTATTTT. Amino acid sequence: CASSVGGTGPGDTQYF.

The rearrangement links TRBV28 to TRBJ2-5, with TRBD2 as a possible D gene (5 bases). The last part of the DNA fits TRBJ2-7 better; the J call may be wrong. This CDR3 is 13 amino acids long. Per germline, CDR1 MDHEN and CDR2 SYDVKM. The CDR3 sequence: CASSLTGFHEQYF. In nucleotides, the CDR3 is TGTGCCAGCAGTTTGACGGGGTTCCACGAGCAGTACTTC.

This rearrangement joins TRBV6-5 to TRBJ2-3, with 9 bases identical to TRBD2. The CDR3 has 15 residues. Germline V gene sequence: CDR1 MNHEY, CDR2 SVGAGI. The trim removed 6 bases at V and 1 base at J, leaving 5 bases unmatched. The CDR3 DNA is TGTGCCAGCAGCTTAGCGGGAGTCGGCACAGATACGCAGTATTTT. Encoded protein: CASSLAGVGTDTQYF.

The chain uses TRBV19 and TRBJ1-5, with D possibly matching TRBD1 (6 bases). There are 16 residues in the CDR3. Germline V gives CDR1 LNHDA, CDR2 SQIVND (reference sequence). V lost 7 bases to trimming and J lost 0 bases, with 16 bases between them. This CDR3 reads CASTPRTVLSNQPQHF. In DNA form, the CDR3 reads TGTGCCAGTACCCCAAGGACAGTCCTTAGCAATCAGCCCCAGCATTTT.

This clone was seen only once. The gene calls are TRBV27 and TRBJ2-2, with 7 bases aligning to TRBD1. CDR1 and CDR2 from the germline V gene are MNHEY and SMNVEV (reference sequence). V lost 7 bases and J lost 3; bases outside the gene matches: 5. The CDR3 has 14 residues. CDR3 sequence (DNA): TGTGCCAGCACCGACAGGGTTTACACCGGGGAGCTGTTTTTT. It is translated as CASTDRVYTGELFF.

This sequence joins TRBV5-1 and TRBJ2-5, with 8 bases identical to TRBD2. J lost 6 bases, V lost 0 bases, and 4 bases had no gene match. The CDR3 consists of 14 residues. Germline V gene lookup returns CDR1 SGHRS and CDR2 YFSETQ. The CDR3 loop reads CASSLVGLEKTQYF. CDR3 bases: TGCGCCAGCAGCTTGGTGGGACTAGAGAAGACCCAGTACTTC. The whole variable domain, remainder taken from reference TRBV5-1 and TRBJ2-5, is KAGVTQTPRYLIKTRGQQVTLSCSPISGHRSVSWYQQTPGQGLQFLFEYFSETQRNKGNFPGRFSGRQFSNSRSEMNVSTLELGDSALYLCASSLVGLEKTQYFGPGTRLLVL.

This chain joins TRBV5-3 and TRBJ2-5, with 10 positions matching TRBD2. TRBV5-3 is sorted into the ORF group, with uncertain function. The CDR3 spans 17 residues. The ends lost 5 bases at V and 5 bases at J; junction bases unmatched: 15. The CDR3 DNA reads TGTGCCAGAAGACCCTCCGTTAAGCGGGGGGGCGGGGAGACCCAGTACTTC. Amino acid sequence: CARRPSVKRGGGETQYF.

The gene calls are TRBV19 and TRBJ1-4, with 7 nucleotides matching TRBD1. This CDR3 contains 15 residues. Trimming cost V 5 bases and J 7 bases; bases outside gene matches: 10. Per the germline V gene, CDR1 is LNHDA and CDR2 is SQIVND (reference sequence). This CDR3 is CASSFFGQVGEKLFF. CDR3 nucleotides: TGTGCCAGTAGTTTCTTCGGACAGGTTGGTGAAAAACTGTTTTTT.

The V call is TRBV6-6, the J call TRBJ1-3; 10 bases align to TRBD1. The CDR3 is 13 residues long. Trimming cost V 10 bases and J 4 bases; bases outside gene matches: 4. Germline assignment: CDR1 MNHNY and CDR2 SVGAGI (reference sequence). CDR3 DNA sequence: TGTGCCACCATGGACAGGGGGGGAAACACCATATATTTT. It encodes CATMDRGGNTIYF.

This chain links TRBV6-5 with TRBJ2-7; TRBD1 might be the D (6 bases). CDR1 and CDR2 from the germline V gene are MNHEY and SVGAGI. The V and J ends lost 6 bases and 2 bases respectively, with 17 bases between them. The CDR3 has 15 residues. Written as DNA, the CDR3 is TGTGCCAGCAGAAGAAAAACAGGGATCGCCTACGAGCAGTACTTC. Amino acids: CASRRKTGIAYEQYF.

The chain has TRBV7-2 and TRBJ1-5; 7 nucleotides align to TRBD1. Germline CDR1 reads SGHTA; CDR2 reads FQGNSA. With 5 bases clipped from V and 4 bases from J, the junction kept 8 bases outside the gene matches. The CDR3 consists of 15 residues. CDR3 sequence: CASSPRDSWNQPQHF. The CDR3 DNA sequence: TGTGCCAGCAGCCCGAGGGACAGCTGGAATCAGCCCCAGCATTTT.

This chain uses TRBV7-9 with TRBJ1-1, with D uncertain. CDR3 size: 13 residues. The V gene's germline CDR1 is SEHNR and CDR2 FQNEAQ (reference sequence). V was pared by 4 bases and J by 3 bases, with 9 bases between. The CDR3 nucleotides read TGTGCCAGCAGCTCCCTGGGAGACACTGAAGCTTTCTTT. Its translation is CASSSLGDTEAFF.

Concerning this clone: At one end, the junction sequence differs from germline, possibly due to a read error. V is TRBV19 and J is TRBJ2-7; 12 nucleotides line up with TRBD1. In germline, CDR1 is LNHDA, CDR2 SQIVND (reference sequence). There are 15 residues in the CDR3. In DNA, the CDR3 is TGTGCCAGTAGTTCCGGGACAGGGGGCTCCCACGAGCAGTACTTC. Translating it yields CASSSGTGGSHEQYF.

The rearrangement joins TRBV7-9 to TRBJ2-3, with 9 positions matching TRBD2. The CDR3 covers 16 residues. V gave up 3 bases and J gave up 0 bases; unmatched junction bases: 4. Germline values: CDR1 SEHNR, CDR2 FQNEAQ (reference sequence). The CDR3 nucleotides are TGTGCCAGCAGCTTGGGACTAGCAGTTAGCACAGATACGCAGTATTTT. Residues: CASSLGLAVSTDTQYF.